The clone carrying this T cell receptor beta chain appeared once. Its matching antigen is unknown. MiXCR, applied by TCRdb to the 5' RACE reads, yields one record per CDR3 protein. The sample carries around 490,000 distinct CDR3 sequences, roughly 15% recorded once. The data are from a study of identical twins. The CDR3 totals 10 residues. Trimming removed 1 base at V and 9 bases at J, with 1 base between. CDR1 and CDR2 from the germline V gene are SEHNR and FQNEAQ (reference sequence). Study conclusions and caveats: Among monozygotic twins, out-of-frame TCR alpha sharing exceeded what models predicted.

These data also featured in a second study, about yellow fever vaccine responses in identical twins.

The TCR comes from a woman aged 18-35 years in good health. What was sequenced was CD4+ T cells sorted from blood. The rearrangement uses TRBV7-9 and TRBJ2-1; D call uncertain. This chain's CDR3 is CASSLVEQFF. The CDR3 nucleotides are TGTGCCAGCAGCTTAGTTGAGCAGTTCTTC. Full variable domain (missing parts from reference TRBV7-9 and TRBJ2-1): DTGVSQNPRHKITKRGQNVTFRCDPISEHNRLYWYRQTLGQGPEFLTYFQNEAQLEKSRLLSDRFSAERPKGSFSTLEIQRTEQGDSAMYLCASSLVEQFFGPGTRLTVL.